The clone carrying this T cell receptor beta chain was seen once. Its specificity is not known. The CDR3 runs 18 residues. Germline V lookup: CDR1 LGHNA, CDR2 YNFKEQ. V lost 1 base to trimming and J lost 4 bases; unmatched junction nucleotides: 14. This record comes from a study of shared clonotypes between healthy human individuals. Background on the study: Donors had three CD4 naive, three CD4 memory, two CD8 naive and one CD8 memory plate apiece.

Among the donors, all were Caucasian adults who lived in Nashville, Tennessee. The repertoire was sequenced with immunoSEQ multiplex PCR; TCRdb's copy has only in-frame clones and lacks some. The sample holds 980,000 or so clones, about 80% seen once. Study-wide results and limits: Tissues were not sampled, only blood, and their repertoires likely differ.

The source material was memory CD4+ T cells sorted from blood. Specified subset: CD45RA-negative fraction. This chain links TRBV4-2 with TRBJ1-1, with TRBD1 matching over 8 bases. The sequence was obtained from a man aged 18 to 29 in good health. The CDR3 coding sequence is TGTGCCAGCAGCCAAGTTTTCAGGGGGCGCGTGTCGGGCACTGAAGCTTTCTTT. Translated: CASSQVFRGRVSGTEAFF.